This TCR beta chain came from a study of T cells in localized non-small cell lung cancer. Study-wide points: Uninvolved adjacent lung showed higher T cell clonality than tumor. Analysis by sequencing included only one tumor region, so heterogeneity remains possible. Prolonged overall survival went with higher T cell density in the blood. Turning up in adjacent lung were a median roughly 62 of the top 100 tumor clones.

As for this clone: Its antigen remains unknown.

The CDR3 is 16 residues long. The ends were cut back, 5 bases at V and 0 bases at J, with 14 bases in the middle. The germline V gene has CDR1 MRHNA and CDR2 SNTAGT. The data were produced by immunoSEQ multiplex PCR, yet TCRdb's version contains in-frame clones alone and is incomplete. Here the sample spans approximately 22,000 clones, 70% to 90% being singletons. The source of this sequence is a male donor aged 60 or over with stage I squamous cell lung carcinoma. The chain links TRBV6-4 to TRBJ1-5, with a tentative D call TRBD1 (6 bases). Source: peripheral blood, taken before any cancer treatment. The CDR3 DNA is TGTGCCAGCAGTTTCCCCAGGGGCGATAGCAATCAGCCCCAGCATTTT. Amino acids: CASSFPRGDSNQPQHF.